Following are 23 T cell receptor beta chains from one sample sequenced in a study of T cells in Graves' hyperthyroidism and ophthalmopathy. Template material for amplifying TCR beta CDR3 regions consisted of RNA transcripts. The TCR CDR3 first-round RT-PCR relied on the HTBI primer set. TCRdb called the multiplex PCR reads again in MiXCR, with one record for every CDR3 protein. The sample lists 700,000 or so distinct CDR3 sequences; approximately 14% were seen once. The sequenced sample was blood. These TCRs come from a woman aged 45-59 years with Graves' ophthalmopathy.

This clonotype was recorded a few times. The chain combines TRBV5-8 with TRBJ2-7, with 7 bases matching TRBD2. The CDR3 totals 14 residues. CDR1 and CDR2 from the germline V gene are SGHTS and YDEGEE. The V gene end was trimmed by 2 bases and the J gene end by 3 bases; junction bases not matched to a gene: 5. The CDR3, as DNA: TGTGCCAGCAGCTTTTCTGCGGGAGTCTACGAGCAGTACTTC. Encoded protein: CASSFSAGVYEQYF.

This clonotype was recorded at least ten times. This chain links TRBV7-2 with TRBJ2-7, with 7 bases aligning to TRBD2. The CDR3 is made up of 15 amino acids. With 0 bases clipped from V and 4 bases from J, the junction kept 6 bases outside the gene matches. Germline V lookup: CDR1 SGHTA, CDR2 FQGNSA. The CDR3 nucleotides are TGTGCCAGCAGCTTAGCAAGCGGGGTTGGTTACGAGCAGTACTTC. Its protein product is CASSLASGVGYEQYF.

This clonotype was counted at least ten times. The rearrangement uses TRBV12-3 or TRBV12-4 and TRBJ2-7; TRBD1 matches 10 bases. V shed 7 bases, J shed 0 bases, and the junction held 6 bases outside the gene matches. This CDR3 has 15 residues. The CDR3 is CASTRTGGSSYEQYF. As DNA, the CDR3 is TGTGCCAGCACCCGGACAGGGGGGAGCTCCTACGAGCAGTACTTC.

This clonotype was seen only a few times. The rearrangement links TRBV28 to TRBJ1-2; D gene ambiguous. The CDR3 is 13 amino acids. Germline V gene lookup returns CDR1 MDHEN and CDR2 SYDVKM. V was shortened by 3 bases and J by 4 bases, with 9 bases between the two germline ends. CDR3 nucleotides: TGTGCCAGCAGTTTCTCACGGATCTATGGCTACACCTTC. Translated, it gives CASSFSRIYGYTF.

This clonotype was seen at least ten times. V is TRBV7-2 and J is TRBJ1-6, with no clear D. CDR1 is SGHTA and CDR2 is FQGNSA in the germline V gene. The CDR3 covers 15 residues. V was clipped by 1 base and J by 12 bases, with 16 bases between them. The CDR3 spells CASSLEGDPVKPLHF. DNA of the CDR3: TGTGCCAGCAGCTTAGAAGGAGACCCCGTAAAACCCCTCCACTTT.

The rearrangement links TRBV20-1 to TRBJ2-1; D may match TRBD1 or TRBD2 (5 bases each). The length of the CDR3 is 16 residues. The germline V gene has CDR1 DFQATT and CDR2 SNEGSKA (reference sequence). Trimming shortened V by 4 bases and J by 0 bases, and 16 bases separated the two germline ends. CDR3 sequence reads: CSAIPMGTSSYNEQFF. The DNA of the CDR3 is TGCAGTGCTATCCCGATGGGGACCAGCTCCTACAATGAGCAGTTCTTC.

The rearrangement joins TRBV7-9 to TRBJ2-1; maybe TRBD2 (5 bases). Germline lookup yields CDR1 SEHNR and CDR2 FQNEAQ (reference sequence). This CDR3 has 15 amino acids. V lost 6 bases and J lost 3, with 15 bases in between. CDR3 DNA sequence: TGTGCCAGCAGACTAGGTGGTAATGACTACAATGAGCAGTTCTTC. This gives the protein CASRLGGNDYNEQFF.

This clonotype was seen at least ten times. This chain joins TRBV20-1 and TRBJ1-2, with a possible D match to TRBD1 (6 bases). Trimming shortened V by 0 bases and J by 6 bases, and 11 bases separated the two germline ends. The CDR3 extends over 13 amino acids. Germline lookup yields CDR1 DFQATT and CDR2 SNEGSKA (reference sequence). The CDR3 DNA follows: TGCAGTGCTAGAGAGGGAGGGGGTCATGGCTACACCTTC. Its translation: CSAREGGGHGYTF.

At least ten counts were recorded for this clonotype. This chain connects TRBV3-2 to TRBJ2-1; TRBD2 was called by the table and not checked on the DNA. TRBV3-2 is listed as a pseudogene. The CDR3 spans 15 residues. CDR3 sequence (DNA): TGTGCCAGCAGCCTTCCTAGCGGGGGCTACAATGAGCAGTTCTTC. Its translation: CASSLPSGGYNEQFF.

On this clonotype: A much larger clone lies one base from this, so it may be a read error. The chain combines TRBV24-1 with TRBJ2-3, with D hard to call. CDR1 and CDR2 from the germline V gene are KGHDR and SFDVKD. The CDR3 length is 13 residues. The chain's CDR3 is CAASDLPGRTQYF. CDR3 nucleotides: TGTGCCGCCAGTGATTTGCCCGGCCGCACGCAGTATTTT.

The chain joins TRBV4-1 to TRBJ2-1, with 8 positions matching TRBD2. Looked up from germline, CDR1 is MGHRA and CDR2 is YSYEKL. The CDR3 contains 15 residues. V shed 2 bases and J 5 bases; nucleotides not matched to a gene: 5. CDR3 sequence: CASSQLLLADNEQFF. Here the CDR3 DNA reads TGCGCCAGCAGCCAACTACTACTAGCGGACAATGAGCAGTTCTTC.

V usage is TRBV2 and J usage is TRBJ1-4; D remains unclear. This CDR3 has 12 amino acids. V lost 6 bases, J lost 8 bases, and 10 bases lay in between. CDR1 SNHLY and CDR2 FYNNEI come from the germline V gene. The CDR3 here is CASRVEVEKLFF. The CDR3 DNA follows: TGTGCCAGCAGAGTGGAGGTAGAAAAACTGTTTTTT.

This clonotype was recorded at least ten times. V and J are TRBV20-1 and TRBJ2-7; 9 nucleotides line up with TRBD2. The ends lost 0 bases at V and 6 bases at J; junction bases unmatched: 15. The CDR3 totals 17 residues. Germline V gene sequence: CDR1 DFQATT, CDR2 SNEGSKA (reference sequence). CDR3 in DNA: TGCAGTGCTAGAGATATCGTTGCGGCTAGCGGGATAACCGAGCAGTACTTC. As protein: CSARDIVAASGITEQYF.

This clonotype was detected a few times. The chain joins TRBV7-8 to TRBJ2-1; possibly TRBD1 or TRBD2 for D (5 bases each). This CDR3 region has 12 residues. Trimming took off 1 base at V and 14 bases at J, with 12 bases between the two ends. CDR1 is SGHVS, CDR2 FQNEAQ, per germline. CDR3 sequence reads: CASSLEGTRKFF. For the CDR3, the DNA is TGTGCCAGCAGCTTAGAAGGGACGAGGAAGTTCTTC. Full variable domain (rest looked up from reference TRBV7-8 and TRBJ2-1): GAGVSQSPRYKVAKRGQDVALRCDPISGHVSLFWYQQALGQGPEFLTYFQNEAQLDKSGLPSDRFFAERPEGSVSTLKIQRTQQEDSAVYLCASSLEGTRKFFGPGTRLTVL.

In its sample, this clonotype was seen a few times. The chain couples TRBV20-1 to TRBJ2-3; a weak D match, TRBD1 (6 bases). The V end was cut by 4 bases, the J end by 0 bases, with 17 bases between. Germline CDR1 reads DFQATT; CDR2 reads SNEGSKA (reference sequence). This CDR3 is 16 amino acids long. This CDR3 is CSATGQGGESTDTQYF. The CDR3, as DNA: TGCAGTGCTACTGGACAAGGGGGAGAGAGCACAGATACGCAGTATTTT.

V and J are TRBV13 and TRBJ2-2; TRBD2 agrees at 16 bases. Germline lookup yields CDR1 PRHDT and CDR2 FYEKMQ (reference sequence). The CDR3 extends over 18 amino acids. The junction had 7 bases not matched to a gene; V was cut back by 5 bases and J by 4 bases. The CDR3 nucleotides are TGTGCCAGCAGCCGCTCGGGACTAGCGGGAGGGGGCACCGGGGAGCTGTTTTTT. Translation: CASSRSGLAGGGTGELFF.

The chain recombines TRBV3-1 with TRBJ1-2; D call uncertain. V gave up 1 base and J gave up 8 bases, with 5 bases separating them. Per the germline V gene, CDR1 is LGHDT and CDR2 is YNNKEL (reference sequence). CDR3 size: 11 residues. CDR3 residues: CASSQAEGYTF. The CDR3 DNA follows: TGTGCCAGCAGCCAAGCGGAAGGCTACACCTTC.

This clonotype was recorded at least ten times. The chain employs TRBV28 and TRBJ1-2; weak D call: TRBD1 (6 bases). Germline lookup yields CDR1 MDHEN and CDR2 SYDVKM. The CDR3 loop spans 13 amino acids. V gave up 8 bases and J gave up 7 bases, with 17 bases separating them. The CDR3 bases are TGTGCCAGCCTCCCAGGAGGGGGATTTGGCTACACCTTC. Amino acids: CASLPGGGFGYTF.

This clonotype has only a few counts. This chain connects TRBV29-1 to TRBJ2-2; D not resolved. Deletions cut 5 bases from V and 3 bases from J, with 10 bases between. In germline, CDR1 is SQVTM, CDR2 ANQGSEA. This CDR3 comprises 13 residues. This CDR3 reads CSVRKGDTGELFF. Written as DNA, the CDR3 is TGCAGCGTTCGAAAGGGTGACACCGGGGAGCTGTTTTTT.

This clonotype was detected ten times or more. The chain carries TRBV12-3 or TRBV12-4 and TRBJ1-5; no reliable D call. This CDR3 is 12 amino acids long. The V end was cut by 5 bases, the J end by 6 bases, with 8 bases between. The CDR3 reads CASSLYGQPQHF. The CDR3 DNA follows: TGTGCCAGCAGTCTCTATGGTCAGCCCCAGCATTTT.

This clonotype was counted ten times or more. This chain uses TRBV18 with TRBJ1-1, with D perhaps TRBD1 (5 bases). Germline assignment: CDR1 KGHSH and CDR2 LQKENI. The CDR3 runs 14 residues. The V end lost 3 bases, the J end lost 7 bases, and 15 bases lay between the germline ends. CDR3 residues: CASSPDEGAGEAFF. Here the CDR3 DNA reads TGTGCCAGCTCACCTGACGAAGGGGCTGGTGAAGCTTTCTTT.

In its sample, this clonotype was seen once. Since no conserved phenylalanine or tryptophan closes the CDR3, a read error is the likely cause. This chain connects TRBV6-1 to TRBJ1-5, with unresolved D. This CDR3 spans 11 amino acids. V was pared by 6 bases and J by 1 base, with 1 base between. The germline gives CDR1 MNHNS, CDR2 SASEGT. CDR3 amino acids: CASRSNQPQHL. The DNA for the CDR3 is TGTGCCAGCAGAAGCAATCAGCCCCAGCATCTT.

This clonotype has more than one count but fewer than ten. This chain joins TRBV7-2 and TRBJ2-1; 9 nucleotides align to TRBD1. Losses at the gene ends were 5 bases for V and 6 bases for J; bases not matched to a gene: 8. The CDR3 is made up of 15 amino acids. Per germline, CDR1 SGHTA and CDR2 FQGNSA. CDR3 region: CASSRDRARVNEQFF. The CDR3 DNA reads as TGTGCCAGCAGCCGGGACAGGGCGCGCGTCAATGAGCAGTTCTTC. Supplemented by reference TRBV7-2 and TRBJ2-1, the full variable domain reads GAGVSQSPSNKVTEKGKDVELRCDPISGHTALYWYRQSLGQGLEFLIYFQGNSAPDKSGLPSDRFSAERTGGSVSTLTIQRTQQEDSAVYLCASSRDRARVNEQFFGPGTRLTVL.